The entry below gives a single TCR beta chain sequence along with its context. Its antigen is unknown. This record belongs to a study of shared clonotypes between healthy human individuals. Study findings and constraints: The study generally estimated greater richness for naive than memory subsets.

CDR1 MNHEY and CDR2 SMNVEV come from the germline V gene (reference sequence). This CDR3 is 17 amino acids long. J was trimmed by 5 bases and V by 6 bases; bases with no gene match: 15. TCRdb keeps only in-frame clones here, not all; method: immunoSEQ multiplex PCR. Of approximately 500,000 clones detected, 90% to 96% appear once; the ten largest clones hold about 0.054%. The sequencing sample was made of naive CD4+ T cells sorted from blood. Subset defined: CD45RA+ positively selected. V gene TRBV27 combines with J gene TRBJ2-1; 8 bases are a match to TRBD2. This receptor was taken from a woman in her 30s in good health. The CDR3 bases are TGTGCCAGCAGAATTATGTCTGCGGGAGGTAGGAACAATGAGCAGTTCTTC. Its protein is CASRIMSAGGRNNEQFF.